This T cell receptor beta chain was captured in a study of blood T cell repertoires in COVID-19. As for the study in general: The United States, Italy and Spain provided the acute and convalescent COVID-19 samples. Sources were T cells, B-cell-depleted T cells, or PBMCs; the material itself was cDNA or gDNA.

V dropped 6 bases and J dropped 4; count of bases not matched to a gene: 9. CDR3 length equals 15 residues. Germline CDR1 reads KGHSH; CDR2 reads LQKENI. Seattle researchers signed up patients amid active infection and tracked them longitudinally. As handled by the study authors: Reference gene primer amplification yielded estimated nucleated cell counts. The table came from immunoSEQ multiplex PCR; TCRdb's copy has only in-frame clones and leaves some out. That table furnishes V, J and clone size, whereas the DNA furnished D and trimming. The sample has around 250,000 clones; 90% are singletons. The rearrangement uses TRBV18 and TRBJ2-5, with 9 bases that match TRBD1. Sequenced input: peripheral blood. This clonotype was sampled from a woman between 55 and 75 years old with COVID-19, enrolled during active disease. The CDR3 sequence is CASSPGTGTRETQYF. In DNA form, the CDR3 reads TGTGCCAGCTCTCCCGGGACAGGGACAAGAGAGACCCAGTACTTC.